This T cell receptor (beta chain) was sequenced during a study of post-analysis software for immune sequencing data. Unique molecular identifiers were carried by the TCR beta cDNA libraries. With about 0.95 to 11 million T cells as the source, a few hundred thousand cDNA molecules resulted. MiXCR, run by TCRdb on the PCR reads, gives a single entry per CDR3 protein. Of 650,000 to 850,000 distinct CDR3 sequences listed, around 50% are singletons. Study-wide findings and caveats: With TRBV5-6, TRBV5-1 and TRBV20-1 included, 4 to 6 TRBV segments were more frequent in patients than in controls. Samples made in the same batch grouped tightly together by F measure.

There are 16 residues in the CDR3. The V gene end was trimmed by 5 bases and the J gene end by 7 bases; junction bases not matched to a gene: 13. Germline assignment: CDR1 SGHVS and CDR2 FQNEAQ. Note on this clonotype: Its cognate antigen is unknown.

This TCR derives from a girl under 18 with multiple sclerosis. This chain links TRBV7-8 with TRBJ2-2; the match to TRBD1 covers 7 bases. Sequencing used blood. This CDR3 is CASSQRRTGAHGELFF. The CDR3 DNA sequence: TGTGCCAGCAGCCAAAGACGGACAGGAGCTCACGGGGAGCTGTTTTTT.